The next 12 T cell receptor beta chains were all read from a single sample in a study of neoadjuvant nivolumab and ipilimumab in lung cancer. Measured with immunoSEQ multiplex PCR; TCRdb has only the in-frame clones, and not every one. The sample records about 33,000 clones, roughly nine tenths being singletons. The sequences come from peripheral blood, collected after neoadjuvant nivolumab, alone or with ipilimumab, at or shortly before surgery. The receptors were sampled from an adult with non-small cell lung cancer.

This rearrangement joins TRBV7-6 to TRBJ2-3; 8 bases match TRBD1. This CDR3 has 15 residues. The V segment lost 1 base and the J segment 5 bases; nucleotides outside the gene matches: 5. Looked up from germline, CDR1 is SGHVS and CDR2 is FNYEAQ. The CDR3 loop reads CASSLGNDRGDTQYF. Here the CDR3 DNA reads TGTGCCAGCAGCTTAGGCAACGACAGGGGAGATACGCAGTATTTT.

This clone was counted once. The rearrangement joins TRBV2 to TRBJ2-5, with D tentatively TRBD1 (6 bases). CDR1 is SNHLY and CDR2 is FYNNEI in the germline V gene. Trimming took off 5 bases at V and 2 bases at J, with 9 bases between the two ends. This CDR3 has 13 residues. In nucleotides, the CDR3 is TGTGCCAGCAGTCAGGACAGACAAGAGACCCAGTACTTC. It yields the protein CASSQDRQETQYF. Looking up the rest from reference TRBV2 and TRBJ2-5 gives the full variable domain: EPEVTQTPSHQVTQMGQEVILRCVPISNHLYFYWYRQILGQKVEFLVSFYNNEISEKSEIFDDQFSVERPDGSNFTLKIRSTKLEDSAMYFCASSQDRQETQYFGPGTRLLVL.

This clone was found once. The chain employs TRBV29-1 and TRBJ2-7, with 8 positions matching TRBD1. V shed 5 bases and J 3 bases; nucleotides not matched to a gene: 3. The CDR3 has 12 residues. Per the germline V gene, CDR1 is SQVTM and CDR2 is ANQGSEA. CDR3 amino acids: CSVRQGFYEQYF. The CDR3 nucleotides read TGCAGCGTTCGACAGGGGTTCTACGAGCAGTACTTC.

This chain joins TRBV18 and TRBJ2-2, with 14 positions matching TRBD2. Germline-derived CDR1 and CDR2 are KGHSH and LQKENI. The V gene end was trimmed by 6 bases and the J gene end by 2 bases; junction bases not matched to a gene: 11. CDR3 length equals 19 residues. As DNA, the CDR3 is TGTGCCAGCTCGCGGACTAGCGGGAGGTCCTTTTCAAACACCGGGGAGCTGTTTTTT. Translating it yields CASSRTSGRSFSNTGELFF.

V usage is TRBV28 and J usage is TRBJ2-2; D call uncertain. This CDR3 spans 11 amino acids. From germline, CDR1 is MDHEN and CDR2 SYDVKM. Trimming shortened V by 7 bases and J by 7 bases, and 7 bases separated the two germline ends. CDR3 amino acids: CASNGNGELFF. In DNA form, the CDR3 reads TGTGCCAGCAACGGTAACGGGGAGCTGTTTTTT.

In its sample, this clone was seen once. J is TRBJ2-3 and V is TRBV29-1, with D tentatively TRBD2 (7 bases). Germline V CDR1 and CDR2: SQVTM, ANQGSEA. The CDR3 is made up of 14 amino acids. V was shortened by 4 bases and J by 7 bases, with 18 bases between the two germline ends. CDR3 loop: CSVVDGGGAHTQYF. CDR3 in DNA: TGCAGCGTTGTTGATGGGGGGGGCGCACATACGCAGTATTTT.

J is TRBJ2-3 and V is TRBV4-1; D remains unclear. V was cut by 1 base and J by 2 bases, with 10 bases left in between. The CDR3 loop spans 15 amino acids. Germline CDR1 is MGHRA and CDR2 is YSYEKL. CDR3 in amino acids: CASSQGQLPTDTQYF. Here the CDR3 DNA reads TGCGCCAGCAGCCAAGGGCAACTTCCCACAGATACGCAGTATTTT.

The chain employs TRBV5-1 and TRBJ2-3, with 10 bases matching TRBD2. This CDR3 comprises 17 residues. Germline lookup yields CDR1 SGHRS and CDR2 YFSETQ. Trimming removed 0 bases from V and 3 bases from J; junction bases left unmatched: 7. CDR3 nucleotides: TGCGCCAGCAGCTTGGGTTCGACTAGCGGGTGGACAGATACGCAGTATTTT. Its protein product is CASSLGSTSGWTDTQYF.

The chain joins TRBV28 to TRBJ2-5; maybe TRBD1 (6 bases). Per the germline V gene, CDR1 is MDHEN and CDR2 is SYDVKM. The CDR3 sequence is 14 residues long. Trimming stripped 4 bases from V and 4 bases from J, with 13 bases between. CDR3 residues: CASSSPRGGETQYF. The DNA of the CDR3 is TGTGCCAGCAGTTCCCCCAGGGGCGGAGAGACCCAGTACTTC.

The V and J genes are TRBV5-1 and TRBJ1-2; D might be TRBD1 (6 bases). Germline V gene lookup returns CDR1 SGHRS and CDR2 YFSETQ. The V end was cut by 0 bases, the J end by 6 bases, with 9 bases between. This CDR3 is built from 13 residues. The CDR3 DNA is TGCGCCAGCAGCTTGGACAGGGAGAATGGCTACACCTTC. As protein: CASSLDRENGYTF.

The V call is TRBV7-2, the J call TRBJ2-1, with D perhaps TRBD2 (5 bases). Germline loops: CDR1 SGHTA, CDR2 FQGNSA. Trimming cost V 5 bases and J 9 bases, with 17 bases left between them. The CDR3 sequence is 14 residues long. The CDR3 coding sequence is TGTGCCAGCAGCCCCCGCCTGGGAGCAACTGAGCAGTTCTTC. This gives the protein CASSPRLGATEQFF.

V is TRBV7-7 and J is TRBJ2-2, with D unclear. The CDR3 runs 14 residues. The V and J ends lost 5 bases and 0 bases respectively, with 7 bases between them. From germline, CDR1 is SSHAT and CDR2 FNYEAQ (reference sequence). CDR3: CASSPLTNTGELFF. For the CDR3, the DNA is TGTGCCAGCAGCCCCCTGACGAACACCGGGGAGCTGTTTTTT.